This TCR beta chain was recorded in a study of blood T cell repertoires in COVID-19. Study-level background: Some COVID-19 samples were acute and others convalescent; all came from the United States, Italy and Spain. Sample material is recorded as cDNA or gDNA derived from T cells, B-cell-depleted T cells, or PBMCs.

In the original analysis: Reference gene primer amplification in the assay estimated nucleated cell counts. Profiled with immunoSEQ multiplex PCR; TCRdb holds only in-frame clones, not every one. For V, J and clone size, that table is used; D and trimming come from the DNA. This table holds a few hundred thousand clones, just over 85% found once. Germline lookup yields CDR1 SGHRS and CDR2 YFSETQ. Trimming cost V 0 bases and J 1 base, with 10 bases left between them. The CDR3 has 15 residues. The sequencing input was peripheral blood. This sequence was found in a man aged 80 or over with acute or convalescent COVID-19. This rearrangement joins TRBV5-1 to TRBJ1-2, with D maybe TRBD1 (6 bases). CDR3 residues: CASSLEGTSNYGYTF. The CDR3 DNA reads TGCGCCAGCAGCTTGGAGGGGACAAGTAACTATGGCTACACCTTC.